Listed here are 14 T cell receptor beta chains from one sample, sequenced in a study of PD-L1 blockade in urothelial cancer. The method was immunoSEQ multiplex PCR; TCRdb's version includes in-frame clones alone and lacks a portion of them. The sample contains 53,000 or so clones, 88% of which appear only once. The time point here: peripheral blood 6 weeks after treatment start. The sample in question was PBMCs, obtained around atezolizumab (anti-PD-L1) treatment. These receptors all come from a man between 60 and 75 years old with urothelial cancer.

The gene calls are TRBV19 and TRBJ1-3; 7 bases are a match to TRBD1. V lost 4 bases, J lost 3 bases, and 3 bases stayed unmatched. The germline V gene has CDR1 LNHDA and CDR2 SQIVND (reference sequence). This CDR3 is 14 amino acids long. CDR3 nucleotides: TGTGCCAGTAGTACAGACAGGGTTGGAAACACCATATATTTT. This translates into CASSTDRVGNTIYF.

The chain combines TRBV7-6 with TRBJ2-2; the match to TRBD1 covers 7 bases. The J segment lost 7 bases and the V segment lost 5 bases, leaving 10 bases of the junction unmatched. Germline assignment: CDR1 SGHVS and CDR2 FNYEAQ. The CDR3 runs 15 residues. CDR3 in DNA: TGTGCCAGCAGCCCCCGGGACAGTCGGAACGGGGAGCTGTTTTTT. Protein sequence: CASSPRDSRNGELFF.

Comments on this clone: One junction end disagrees with the germline gene, perhaps due to a read error. V usage is TRBV5-6 and J usage is TRBJ1-4; 7 nucleotides match TRBD1. Per germline, CDR1 SGHDT and CDR2 YYEEEE. The CDR3 is 11 residues long. The CDR3 DNA reads as TGTGCCAGCAGCTCAAGGCGGGGACAGTCTTTT. It translates to CASSSRRGQSF. Full variable domain (remainder filled in from reference TRBV5-6 and TRBJ1-4): DAGVTQSPTHLIKTRGQQVTLRCSPKSGHDTVSWYQQALGQGPQFIFQYYEEEERQRGNFPDRFSGHQFPNYSSELNVNALLLGDSALYLCASSSRRGQSFGSGTQLSVL.

The chain joins TRBV11-2 to TRBJ2-7, with 9 bases matching TRBD2. The V segment lost 10 bases and the J segment 4 bases; nucleotides outside the gene matches: 8. CDR1 and CDR2 (germline): SGHAT, FQNNGV. The CDR3 extends over 13 amino acids. CDR3 sequence: CATTPSGIYEQYF. The CDR3 bases are TGTGCCACCACCCCTAGCGGGATTTACGAGCAGTACTTC.

The chain uses TRBV9 and TRBJ1-2; 7 bases are a match to TRBD1. Trimming at V came to 4 bases and at J to 5 bases, leaving 5 bases not matched to a gene. CDR3 length equals 13 residues. Per germline, CDR1 SGDLS and CDR2 YYNGEE. The DNA for the CDR3 is TGTGCCAGCAGCCCGCGGGACAGTTATGGCTACACCTTC. It encodes CASSPRDSYGYTF.

The genes are TRBV5-1 and TRBJ2-1, with a possible D match to TRBD1 (6 bases). Germline assignment: CDR1 SGHRS and CDR2 YFSETQ. Between the trimmed V and J ends, which lost 1 base and 2 bases, there was a span of 10 bases. The CDR3 totals 15 residues. The DNA for the CDR3 is TGCGCCAGCAGCTTGACGGCAGGGGCCTACAATGAGCAGTTCTTC. It yields the protein CASSLTAGAYNEQFF.

This rearrangement joins TRBV11-3 to TRBJ2-3; the match to TRBD2 covers 14 bases. Trimming took 4 bases from V and 0 from J; bases not matched to a gene: 12. This CDR3 is built from 20 residues. Germline V gives CDR1 SGHNT, CDR2 YENEEA. As DNA, the CDR3 is TGTGCCAGCAGCTCTGGACTAGCGGGGGGCATGGGCTCTAGCACAGATACGCAGTATTTT. Translation gives CASSSGLAGGMGSSTDTQYF.

The chain links TRBV4-1 to TRBJ1-5; D remains unclear. The CDR3 covers 16 residues. Deletions cut 0 bases from V and 0 bases from J, with 9 bases between. CDR1 is MGHRA, CDR2 YSYEKL, per germline. In nucleotides, the CDR3 is TGCGCCAGCAGCCAAGATAACTCTCTTAGCAATCAGCCCCAGCATTTT. Translating gives CASSQDNSLSNQPQHF.

J is TRBJ1-2 and V is TRBV5-4, with D perhaps TRBD1 (6 bases). The CDR3 contains 14 residues. CDR1 and CDR2 (germline): SGHNT, YYREEE (reference sequence). Trimming removed 0 bases at V and 7 bases at J, with 13 bases between. The CDR3 here is CASSLEAGVGGYTF. Written as DNA, the CDR3 is TGTGCCAGCAGCTTGGAGGCAGGGGTCGGTGGCTACACCTTC.

This clone was picked up one time. The chain has TRBV5-1 and TRBJ2-7; weak D call: TRBD2 (5 bases). Looked up from germline, CDR1 is SGHRS and CDR2 is YFSETQ. This CDR3 comprises 14 residues. V was pared by 3 bases and J by 5 bases, with 15 bases between. The CDR3 nucleotides read TGCGCCAGCAGCTCTACCGCGGGTGTTAACGAGCAGTACTTC. Amino acids: CASSSTAGVNEQYF.

The genes are TRBV11-2 and TRBJ2-1, with 8 bases identical to TRBD2. V lost 0 bases, J lost 15 bases, and 4 bases stayed unmatched. The CDR3 contains 12 residues. Looked up from germline, CDR1 is SGHAT and CDR2 is FQNNGV. The chain's CDR3 is CASSLDRSGGFF. The DNA for the CDR3 is TGTGCCAGCAGCTTAGATCGCAGCGGGGGGTTCTTC.

The rearrangement joins TRBV5-1 to TRBJ1-1; a possible D gene is TRBD1 (5 bases). The CDR3 has 14 amino acids. The V and J ends lost 2 bases and 4 bases respectively, with 12 bases between them. Germline loops: CDR1 SGHRS, CDR2 YFSETQ. CDR3 sequence: CASSFNGGGTEAFF. The CDR3 region has the DNA TGCGCCAGCAGCTTCAATGGCGGGGGCACTGAAGCTTTCTTT.

This chain joins TRBV28 and TRBJ2-4, with D possibly matching TRBD2 (5 bases). V shed 5 bases and J shed 1 base, with 12 bases lying between them. The CDR3 has 15 residues. Germline values: CDR1 MDHEN, CDR2 SYDVKM. This CDR3 reads CASSPPAVAKNIQYF. In DNA form, the CDR3 reads TGTGCCAGCAGTCCCCCAGCGGTCGCCAAAAACATTCAGTACTTC.

The chain recombines TRBV7-6 with TRBJ2-3; 7 nucleotides align to TRBD1. The CDR3 consists of 14 residues. CDR1 SGHVS and CDR2 FNYEAQ come from the germline V gene. V gave up 0 bases and J gave up 4 bases; unmatched junction bases: 1. CDR3 sequence (DNA): TGTGCCAGCAGCTTAGCTCAGGGGGCAGATACGCAGTATTTT. Its translation: CASSLAQGADTQYF.